These 26 T cell receptor beta chains were all obtained from the same sample, sequenced in a study of identical twins. TCRdb recomputed calls from the 5' RACE reads with MiXCR, one row per CDR3 protein. The sample consists of 200,000 or so distinct CDR3 sequences, around 8.1% of them appearing once. This sample was shared with a second study, whose subject was yellow fever vaccine responses in identical twins.

Sequences were obtained from memory (CD45RO+) T cells sorted from blood. The origin of the receptors is a woman aged 18-35 years in good health.

The chain links TRBV5-6 to TRBJ1-2; D perhaps matches TRBD1 (5 bases). Trimming removed 4 bases from V and 8 bases from J, with 12 bases in between. CDR1 SGHDT and CDR2 YYEEEE come from the germline V gene. The CDR3 sequence is 12 residues long. In nucleotides, the CDR3 is TGTGCCAGCAGCGGGGGTTTTCAGGGCTACACCTTC. The encoded protein is CASSGGFQGYTF.

This clonotype came up a few times. CDR3 nucleotides: TGTGCCAGCAGCTTGTTCTCGTACTCCTACGAGCAGTACTTC. It yields the protein CASSLFSYSYEQYF. The rearrangement links TRBV5-6 to TRBJ2-7; D is undetermined. The V and J ends lost 1 base and 0 bases respectively, with 8 bases between them. The CDR3 sequence is 14 residues long. CDR1 and CDR2 (germline): SGHDT, YYEEEE.

This clonotype was detected many times. V gene TRBV5-1 combines with J gene TRBJ2-7; TRBD1 matches at 9 bases. Per the germline V gene, CDR1 is SGHRS and CDR2 is YFSETQ. The junction had 8 bases not matched to a gene; V was cut back by 4 bases and J by 3 bases. The length of the CDR3 is 15 residues. The CDR3 sequence: CASSPAGQGYYEQYF. CDR3 in DNA: TGCGCCAGCAGCCCCGCGGGACAGGGATACTACGAGCAGTACTTC.

The chain links TRBV2 to TRBJ1-4, with D perhaps matching TRBD1 (5 bases). With 6 bases removed from V and 0 bases from J, the gap between germline ends came to 11 bases. CDR1 SNHLY and CDR2 FYNNEI come from the germline V gene. The CDR3 is 15 amino acids. The CDR3 sequence: CASRAGGATNEKLFF. The CDR3 bases are TGTGCCAGCAGAGCCGGGGGAGCAACTAATGAAAAACTGTTTTTT.

This clonotype has more than one count but fewer than ten. This chain connects TRBV7-8 to TRBJ1-2, with TRBD1 matching over 9 bases. This CDR3 has 16 residues. V lost 5 bases, J lost 6 bases, and 13 bases stayed unmatched. Germline CDR1 and CDR2: SGHVS and FQNEAQ. CDR3 sequence: CASSKSRFRDRDGYTF. The CDR3 nucleotides read TGTGCCAGCAGCAAATCACGATTCCGGGACAGGGATGGCTACACCTTC.

This clonotype has ten or more counts. The chain joins TRBV7-8 to TRBJ2-1, with a weak D call TRBD1 (6 bases). V lost 4 bases, J lost 9 bases, and 19 bases lay in between. The CDR3 extends over 15 amino acids. The germline gives CDR1 SGHVS, CDR2 FQNEAQ. CDR3 region: CASSSYKTGSAEQFF. CDR3 DNA sequence: TGTGCCAGCAGCTCATACAAAACAGGGTCAGCTGAGCAGTTCTTC.

This clonotype appeared many times. The gene calls are TRBV7-8 and TRBJ2-2; D could derive from TRBD1 or TRBD2 (5 bases each). Trimming cost V 1 base and J 6 bases, with 12 bases left between them. Germline CDR1 is SGHVS and CDR2 is FQNEAQ. The CDR3 loop spans 15 amino acids. CDR3 bases: TGTGCCAGCAGCTTAGGCCCTAGAGGGGCCGGGGAGCTGTTTTTT. This translates into CASSLGPRGAGELFF.

This clonotype was counted ten times or more. The V and J genes are TRBV4-2 and TRBJ2-1, with D possibly matching TRBD2 (5 bases). CDR3 size: 15 residues. The germline V and J ends were trimmed by 2 bases and 7 bases, with 15 bases remaining between them. Germline V gene lookup returns CDR1 LGHNA and CDR2 YNFKEQ. The CDR3 DNA sequence: TGTGCCAGCAGCCAATACGACGAATGGGAGAATGAGCAGTTCTTC. Residues: CASSQYDEWENEQFF.

This sequence joins TRBV2 and TRBJ2-3, with TRBD2 matching 13 bases. Germline assignment: CDR1 SNHLY and CDR2 FYNNEI. Trimming at V came to 4 bases and at J to 0 bases, leaving 7 bases not matched to a gene. This CDR3 contains 18 residues. DNA of the CDR3: TGTGCCAGCAGTGCCCGACTAGCGGGGGGATTTAGCACAGATACGCAGTATTTT. Residues: CASSARLAGGFSTDTQYF.

This clonotype came up a few times. V and J are TRBV28 and TRBJ1-3; TRBD1 is a possible D gene (6 bases). The CDR3 has 14 amino acids. Trimming stripped 6 bases from V and 2 bases from J, with 11 bases between. Germline lookup yields CDR1 MDHEN and CDR2 SYDVKM. The CDR3 coding sequence is TGTGCCAGCAGGGGGTGGACAGCTGGAAACACCATATATTTT. It yields the protein CASRGWTAGNTIYF.

This clonotype was detected ten times or more. The V call is TRBV5-1, the J call TRBJ1-1; the D gene is possibly TRBD1 (5 bases). The CDR3 has 14 amino acids. CDR1 is SGHRS, CDR2 YFSETQ, per germline. V lost 4 bases and J 0 bases, leaving 10 bases between the germline ends. The CDR3 is CASSEGHLNTEAFF. DNA for the CDR3: TGCGCCAGCAGCGAAGGACATTTGAACACTGAAGCTTTCTTT. Complete variable domain (other parts from reference TRBV5-1 and TRBJ1-1): KAGVTQTPRYLIKTRGQQVTLSCSPISGHRSVSWYQQTPGQGLQFLFEYFSETQRNKGNFPGRFSGRQFSNSRSEMNVSTLELGDSALYLCASSEGHLNTEAFFGQGTRLTVV.

The chain combines TRBV20-1 with TRBJ1-5, with 7 bases fitting TRBD1. CDR3 length: 15 amino acids. V gave up 5 bases and J gave up 1 base; unmatched junction bases: 8. Germline V gene sequence: CDR1 DFQATT, CDR2 SNEGSKA (reference sequence). As DNA, the CDR3 is TGCAGTGCTCTGGACAGGCGAGAGAGCAATCAGCCCCAGCATTTT. It codes for CSALDRRESNQPQHF.

The chain recombines TRBV5-1 with TRBJ2-5, with TRBD1 identical over 9 bases. V shed 6 bases and J 2 bases; nucleotides not matched to a gene: 8. CDR1 is SGHRS and CDR2 is YFSETQ in the germline V gene. There are 15 residues in the CDR3. This CDR3 reads CASTLPGTGQETQYF. The CDR3 DNA reads as TGCGCCAGCACCCTTCCCGGGACAGGGCAAGAGACCCAGTACTTC.

This rearrangement joins TRBV6-1 to TRBJ2-3, with D possibly TRBD2 on 6 matching bases. Germline V gene sequence: CDR1 MNHNS, CDR2 SASEGT. Trimming removed 6 bases from V and 4 bases from J, with 11 bases in between. The CDR3 is 13 amino acids. CDR3 sequence: CASRHGGSDTQYF. Here the CDR3 DNA reads TGTGCCAGCAGACACGGGGGATCAGATACGCAGTATTTT.

This clonotype has at least ten counts. This sequence joins TRBV4-2 and TRBJ2-2, with TRBD2 identical over 8 bases. CDR3 length equals 17 residues. Germline V gives CDR1 LGHNA, CDR2 YNFKEQ. J was trimmed by 7 bases and V by 1 base; bases with no gene match: 11. The CDR3 reads CASSQGAGGIAYGELFF. In nucleotides, the CDR3 is TGTGCCAGCAGCCAAGGTGCGGGGGGCATCGCCTACGGGGAGCTGTTTTTT.

The sample holds many counts of this clonotype. The gene calls are TRBV15 and TRBJ1-5; 8 nucleotides agree with TRBD1. The CDR3 is 14 residues long. V was pared by 6 bases and J by 2 bases, with 3 bases of the junction left unmatched. In germline, CDR1 is LNHNV, CDR2 YYDKDF (reference sequence). CDR3 sequence reads: CATRSDRGNQPQHF. CDR3 nucleotides: TGTGCCACCAGGTCGGACAGGGGCAATCAGCCCCAGCATTTT.

This clonotype was detected many times. The chain couples TRBV2 to TRBJ1-5; TRBD1 might be the D (5 bases). The V gene's germline CDR1 is SNHLY and CDR2 FYNNEI. The V gene lost 7 bases and the J gene lost 5 bases, with 12 bases spanning the gap. This CDR3 comprises 13 residues. CDR3 region: CASTNGGYQPQHF. The CDR3 DNA reads TGTGCCAGCACCAATGGGGGGTATCAGCCCCAGCATTTT.

The sample holds many counts of this clonotype. This sequence joins TRBV29-1 and TRBJ1-2, with TRBD1 identical over 11 bases. This CDR3 region has 15 residues. V lost 3 bases to trimming and J lost 2 bases; unmatched junction nucleotides: 5. Germline V lookup: CDR1 SQVTM, CDR2 ANQGSEA. CDR3 region: CSVEDRGQENYGYTF. CDR3 nucleotides: TGCAGCGTTGAGGACAGGGGGCAAGAAAACTATGGCTACACCTTC.

This clonotype has at least ten counts. The gene calls are TRBV28 and TRBJ2-1; no clear D. V was shortened by 6 bases and J by 9 bases, with 12 bases between the two germline ends. The length of the CDR3 is 12 residues. CDR1 and CDR2 (germline): MDHEN, SYDVKM. CDR3 nucleotide sequence: TGTGCCAGCAGGGGCCAACTTGGTGAGCAGTTCTTC. It translates to CASRGQLGEQFF.

The chain employs TRBV7-9 and TRBJ2-5; D perhaps matches TRBD2 (5 bases). Trimming removed 3 bases at V and 0 bases at J, with 8 bases between. This CDR3 spans 14 amino acids. Germline V CDR1 and CDR2: SEHNR, FQNEAQ (reference sequence). The CDR3 region has the DNA TGTGCCAGCAGCTTCTTCGGGAACCAAGAGACCCAGTACTTC. This codes for CASSFFGNQETQYF.

This clonotype was seen ten or more times. The J gene is TRBJ2-2, the V gene TRBV6-2 or TRBV6-3; 10 nucleotides agree with TRBD2. Germline V gene data show CDR1 as MNHEY and CDR2 as SVGEGT. Trimming removed 9 bases from V and 7 bases from J; junction bases left unmatched: 5. This CDR3 has 13 amino acids. Here the CDR3 reads CASGLAVIGELFF. CDR3 sequence (DNA): TGTGCCAGTGGACTAGCGGTCATCGGGGAGCTGTTTTTT.

This clonotype was detected a few times. This chain connects TRBV2 to TRBJ1-2; maybe TRBD1 (5 bases). The CDR3 loop spans 14 amino acids. Germline lookup yields CDR1 SNHLY and CDR2 FYNNEI. Trimming left V 1 base short and J 2 bases short, with 8 bases between. This CDR3 reads CASSEVAGNYGYTF. DNA of the CDR3: TGTGCCAGCAGTGAAGTGGCAGGGAACTATGGCTACACCTTC.

Many counts were recorded for this clonotype. The gene calls are TRBV28 and TRBJ1-1; D gene uncertain. Trimming stripped 7 bases from V and 0 bases from J, with 15 bases between. The CDR3 loop spans 15 amino acids. Per the germline V gene, CDR1 is MDHEN and CDR2 is SYDVKM. The CDR3 reads CASTLPKGLNTEAFF. DNA for the CDR3: TGTGCCAGCACCCTGCCTAAGGGCCTGAACACTGAAGCTTTCTTT.

Only a few counts were recorded for this clonotype. V usage is TRBV7-2 and J usage is TRBJ2-1; D ambiguous. V was pared by 2 bases and J by 1 base, with 9 bases between. The CDR3 extends over 15 amino acids. Germline CDR1 is SGHTA and CDR2 is FQGNSA. The CDR3 region is CASSLQARSYNEQFF. In nucleotides, the CDR3 is TGTGCCAGCAGCTTACAGGCTAGGTCCTACAATGAGCAGTTCTTC.

The DNA for the CDR3 is TGTGCCAGCAGCTTGGAGTGGGGGCACTCCTACGAGCAGTACTTC. The encoded protein is CASSLEWGHSYEQYF. The chain combines TRBV5-5 with TRBJ2-7, with D perhaps TRBD1 (6 bases). The CDR3 runs to 15 residues. The V and J ends lost 0 bases and 0 bases respectively, with 10 bases between them. Germline CDR1 reads SGHKS; CDR2 reads YYEKEE (reference sequence).

A few counts support this clonotype. The rearrangement links TRBV6-5 to TRBJ1-1; D remains unclear. Germline V gene data show CDR1 as MNHEY and CDR2 as SVGAGI. V lost 10 bases and J 8 bases, leaving 14 bases between the germline ends. This CDR3 is 11 amino acids long. CDR3: CAIVSRGEAFF. The CDR3 nucleotides are TGTGCCATCGTAAGCCGGGGAGAAGCTTTCTTT.